This TCR beta chain was sequenced for a study of shared clonotypes between healthy human individuals. Germline V CDR1 and CDR2: MGHRA, YSYEKL. CDR3 length: 16 amino acids. Trimming took 0 bases from V and 5 from J; bases not matched to a gene: 9. CD45RO-negative, CCR7-selected cells formed the naive CD8 fraction, which excluded terminally differentiated effector memory CD45RA+ cells. Sequencing used immunoSEQ multiplex PCR; TCRdb keeps in-frame clones, though not all of them. In the table there are roughly 650,000 clones, approximately 96% of which are singletons. The source of this sequence is a young woman in good health. Sequencing was performed on naive CD8+ T cells sorted from blood. V and J are TRBV4-1 and TRBJ2-7, with 8 positions matching TRBD2. The CDR3 sequence is CASSQDGRAEGNEQYF. The CDR3 bases are TGCGCCAGCAGCCAAGACGGGAGGGCCGAGGGGAACGAGCAGTACTTC.